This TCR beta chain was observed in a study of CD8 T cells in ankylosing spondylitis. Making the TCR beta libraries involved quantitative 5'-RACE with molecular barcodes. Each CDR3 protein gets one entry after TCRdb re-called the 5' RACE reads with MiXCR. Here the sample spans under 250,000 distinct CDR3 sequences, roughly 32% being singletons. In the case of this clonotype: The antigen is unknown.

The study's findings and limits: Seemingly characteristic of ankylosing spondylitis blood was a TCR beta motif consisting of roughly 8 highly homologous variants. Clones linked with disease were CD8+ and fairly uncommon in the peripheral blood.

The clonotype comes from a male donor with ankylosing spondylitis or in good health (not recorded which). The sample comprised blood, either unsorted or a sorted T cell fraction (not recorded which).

The CDR3 sequence is CASRISGAENTGELFF. CDR3 DNA sequence: TGTGCCAGCAGGATTAGCGGGGCGGAGAACACCGGGGAGCTGTTTTTT. The chain recombines TRBV6-2 or TRBV6-3 with TRBJ2-2; 8 bases map to TRBD2. This CDR3 has 16 amino acids. Trimming cost V 6 bases and J 1 base; bases outside gene matches: 7. CDR1 and CDR2 from the germline V gene are MNHEY and SVGEGT.